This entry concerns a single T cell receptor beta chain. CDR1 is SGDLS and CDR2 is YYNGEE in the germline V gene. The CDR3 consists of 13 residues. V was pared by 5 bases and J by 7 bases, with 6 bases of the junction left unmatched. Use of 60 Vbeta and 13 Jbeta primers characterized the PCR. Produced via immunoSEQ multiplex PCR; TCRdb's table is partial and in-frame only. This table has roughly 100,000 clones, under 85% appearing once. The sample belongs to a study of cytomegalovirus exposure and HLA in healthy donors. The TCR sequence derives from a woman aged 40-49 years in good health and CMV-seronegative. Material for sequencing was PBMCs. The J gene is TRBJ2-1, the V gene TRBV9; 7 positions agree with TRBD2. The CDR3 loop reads CASRGGNGNEQFF. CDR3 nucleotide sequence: TGTGCCAGCAGGGGGGGGAATGGTAATGAGCAGTTCTTC.